The table lists the clone carrying this TCR beta chain with a few counts. This entry comes from a study of cytomegalovirus exposure and HLA in healthy donors. Both 60 Vbeta primers and 13 Jbeta primers went into the PCR. Measured with immunoSEQ multiplex PCR; TCRdb has only the in-frame clones, and not every one. The data hold about 89,000 clones, with approximately 74% observed a single time. Sequencing was carried out using PBMCs. The clonotype was recovered from a male donor in good health and CMV-seronegative.

CDR3 DNA: TGTGCCAGCAGCTTAGACGGGGCGACTAGCGGGAGCAATGAGCAGTTCTTC. It codes for CASSLDGATSGSNEQFF. The V call is TRBV7-9, the J call TRBJ2-1, with TRBD2 matching over 12 bases. Germline CDR1 and CDR2: SEHNR and FQNEAQ (reference sequence). The V segment lost 1 base and the J segment 6 bases; nucleotides outside the gene matches: 7. The CDR3 has 17 amino acids.